One and the same sample provided the 5 T cell receptor beta chains below, sequenced in a study of blood T cell repertoires in COVID-19. Assay used: immunoSEQ multiplex PCR; TCRdb lists only in-frame clones, some missing. The sample yields 300,000 to 400,000 clones, about 88% seen once. Sequenced sample: PBMCs or T cells enriched from blood (not recorded which). The receptor set was obtained from a woman between 18 and 29 years old who had recovered from COVID-19.

CDR3 amino acids: CAISEGTDYEQYF. In DNA form, the CDR3 reads TGTGCCATCAGTGAGGGGACTGACTACGAGCAGTACTTC. This chain uses TRBV10-3 with TRBJ2-7, with D possibly matching TRBD2 (6 bases). The CDR3 has 13 residues. The germline gives CDR1 ENHRY, CDR2 SYGVKD. V dropped 2 bases and J dropped 3 bases, with 8 bases sitting between them.

The chain joins TRBV7-6 to TRBJ1-4; 9 bases line up with TRBD1. Germline values: CDR1 SGHVS, CDR2 FNYEAQ. The V segment lost 5 bases and the J segment 5 bases; nucleotides outside the gene matches: 6. The CDR3 runs 15 residues. CDR3 region: CASSLRDRANEKLFF. The DNA for the CDR3 is TGTGCCAGCAGCCTCCGGGACAGGGCAAATGAAAAACTGTTTTTT.

This clone was detected once. The chain uses TRBV6-4 and TRBJ2-1; D ambiguous. Trimming cost V 0 bases and J 2 bases, with 11 bases left between them. The germline CDR1 and CDR2 sequences are MRHNA and SNTAGT. This CDR3 is built from 16 residues. DNA for the CDR3: TGTGCCAGCAGTGACTCCAGGTTCACCCCCTACAATGAGCAGTTCTTC. It specifies CASSDSRFTPYNEQFF.

This rearrangement joins TRBV9 to TRBJ1-1; no definite D call. Germline V CDR1 and CDR2: SGDLS, YYNGEE. The CDR3 totals 13 residues. Trimming shortened V by 4 bases and J by 7 bases, and 14 bases separated the two germline ends. This CDR3 is CASSPRNNFEAFF. The CDR3 nucleotides are TGTGCCAGCAGCCCGCGGAACAATTTTGAAGCTTTCTTT.

V is TRBV5-6 and J is TRBJ2-7; D is uncertain. The CDR3 covers 16 residues. The germline CDR1 and CDR2 sequences are SGHDT and YYEEEE. V dropped 4 bases and J dropped 0 bases, with 17 bases sitting between them. CDR3 DNA: TGTGCCAGCAGCGGTACAGTAGGTTCGAGCTCCTACGAGCAGTACTTC. Translating it yields CASSGTVGSSSYEQYF.